Given below is one TCR beta chain in context. This sample is drawn from a study of blood T cell repertoires in COVID-19. Study summary: Donors in the United States, Italy and Spain gave samples during acute or convalescent COVID-19. Sources were T cells, B-cell-depleted T cells, or PBMCs; the material itself was cDNA or gDNA.

This CDR3 is 14 amino acids long. Looked up from germline, CDR1 is LNHDA and CDR2 is SQIVND (reference sequence). The V segment lost 5 bases and the J segment 3 bases; nucleotides outside the gene matches: 1. In the original workflow: By means of reference gene primer amplification, nucleated cell counts were estimated. The repertoire was sequenced with immunoSEQ multiplex PCR; TCRdb's copy has only in-frame clones and lacks some. D and trimming were read from the DNA, whereas the V and J calls and clone size are those reported in that table. Of about 480,000 clones in the sample, roughly 90% are singletons; the top ten hold approximately 4.3%.

The receptor's source is a woman in her 30s with acute or convalescent COVID-19. V usage is TRBV19 and J usage is TRBJ1-4; TRBD1 agrees at 9 bases. Sample: peripheral blood. The CDR3 sequence is CASSYRGPNEKLFF. The CDR3 nucleotides read TGTGCCAGTAGTTACAGGGGGCCTAATGAAAAACTGTTTTTT.